The 2 T cell receptor beta chains below all came from one sample that was sequenced in a study of T cell responses to AZD1222 COVID-19 vaccine listed by TCRdb under 2021. Receptor libraries were prepared by the immunoSEQ multiplex PCR assay. TCRdb retrieved this table from immuneACCESS and kept in-frame rearrangements only. Not all clones are present; in checked studies, unresolved V genes account for under half, and no reason is known for the remainder. This sample gives about 40,000 clones in total; about nine tenths of them show up just once. The top ten clones comprise roughly 29% of the sample. Reading the label with the study, this specimen's time point is: about 28 days (+/-7) after the second vaccine dose. What the treatment or condition label conveys for this sample: meningococcal conjugate vaccine given as trial control. The material sequenced was peripheral blood, taken 28 days after the second dose of the MenACWY control vaccine. Receptors originate from an adult who received the MenACWY meningococcal vaccine as a control.

The chain combines TRBV6-1 with TRBJ1-6; possible D gene TRBD1, 5 bases. Trimming removed 3 bases at V and 7 bases at J, with 13 bases between. The CDR3 spans 15 residues. Germline CDR1 and CDR2: MNHNS and SASEGT. The CDR3 DNA follows: TGTGCCAGCAGTGACCAGGGACTCCTAAATTCACCCCTCCACTTT. Its translation is CASSDQGLLNSPLHF.

V is TRBV5-4 and J is TRBJ1-1, with TRBD1 matching over 7 bases. CDR3 length equals 13 residues. In germline, CDR1 is SGHNT, CDR2 YYREEE (reference sequence). The V segment lost 3 bases and the J segment 5 bases; nucleotides outside the gene matches: 4. CDR3 loop: CASSSDRETEAFF. The CDR3 coding sequence is TGTGCCAGCAGCTCTGACAGGGAGACTGAAGCTTTCTTT. The complete variable domain, with remaining parts taken from reference TRBV5-4 and TRBJ1-1, reads ETGVTQSPTHLIKTRGQQVTLRCSSQSGHNTVSWYQQALGQGPQFIFQYYREEENGRGNFPPRFSGLQFPNYSSELNVNALELDDSALYLCASSSDRETEAFFGQGTRLTVV.